This T cell receptor (beta chain) appears in the sequencing data of a study of cytomegalovirus exposure and HLA in healthy donors. Only in-frame clones appear in the TCRdb table, and some are missing; sequencing was by immunoSEQ multiplex PCR. The table records 90,000 to 100,000 clones, roughly 89% of them present only once. The study's findings and limits: The listing of 150 to 200 TCR beta chains classed them as cytomegalovirus-associated. Cytomegalovirus status was reportedly diagnosed by the classifier with high specificity and sensitivity. Confirmation in vitro established that a few CMV-associated chains were specific for CMV antigens.

Among the approximately 110 subjects of the validation cohort, separate from the approximately 660-subject first cohort, were the donors. As regards this clone: The target antigen is unknown.

CDR1 and CDR2 from the germline V gene are LNHDA and SQIVND (reference sequence). V lost 8 bases and J lost 11, with 19 bases in between. The length of the CDR3 is 13 residues. The sample comprised PBMCs. The chain uses TRBV19 and TRBJ1-5; a possible D gene is TRBD1 (5 bases). This TCR derives from a woman in her twenties or thirties in good health and CMV-seronegative. The CDR3: CASSQFAWGAQHF. As DNA, the CDR3 is TGTGCCAGTTCTCAATTCGCTTGGGGGGCCCAGCATTTT. Combining the CDR3 with reference TRBV19 and TRBJ1-5 gives the whole variable domain DGGITQSPKYLFRKEGQNVTLSCEQNLNHDAMYWYRQDPGQGLRLIYYSQIVNDFQKGDIAEGYSVSREKKESFPLTVTSAQKNPTAFYLCASSQFAWGAQHFGDGTRLSIL.